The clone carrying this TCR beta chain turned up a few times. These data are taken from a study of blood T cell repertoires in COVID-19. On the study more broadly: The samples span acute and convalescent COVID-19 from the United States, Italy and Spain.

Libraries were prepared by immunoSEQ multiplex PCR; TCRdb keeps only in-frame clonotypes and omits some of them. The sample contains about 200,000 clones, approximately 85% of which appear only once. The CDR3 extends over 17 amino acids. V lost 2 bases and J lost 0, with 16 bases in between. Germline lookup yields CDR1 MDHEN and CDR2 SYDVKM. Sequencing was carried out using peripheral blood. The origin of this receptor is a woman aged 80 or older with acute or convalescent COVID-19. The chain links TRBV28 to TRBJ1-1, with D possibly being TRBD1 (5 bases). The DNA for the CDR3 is TGTGCCAGCAGTTTAATACTCCAGGGTTTCATGAACACTGAAGCTTTCTTT. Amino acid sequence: CASSLILQGFMNTEAFF.